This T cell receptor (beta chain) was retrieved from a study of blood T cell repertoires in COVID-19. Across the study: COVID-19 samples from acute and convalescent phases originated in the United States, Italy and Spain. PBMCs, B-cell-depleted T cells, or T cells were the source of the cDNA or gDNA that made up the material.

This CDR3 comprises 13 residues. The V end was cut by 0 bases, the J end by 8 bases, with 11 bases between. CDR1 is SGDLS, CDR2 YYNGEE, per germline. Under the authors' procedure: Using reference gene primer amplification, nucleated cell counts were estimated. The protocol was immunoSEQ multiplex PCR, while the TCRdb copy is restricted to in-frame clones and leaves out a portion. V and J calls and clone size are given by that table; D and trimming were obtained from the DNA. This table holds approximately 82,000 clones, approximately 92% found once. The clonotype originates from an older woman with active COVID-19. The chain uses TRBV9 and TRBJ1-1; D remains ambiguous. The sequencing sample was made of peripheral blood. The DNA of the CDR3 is TGTGCCAGCAGCGTAGAAGTGGAACAGGAAGCTTTCTTT. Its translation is CASSVEVEQEAFF. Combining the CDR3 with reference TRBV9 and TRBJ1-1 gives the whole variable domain DSGVTQTPKHLITATGQRVTLRCSPRSGDLSVYWYQQSLDQGLQFLIQYYNGEERAKGNILERFSAQQFPDLHSELNLSSLELGDSALYFCASSVEVEQEAFFGQGTRLTVV.